This TCR beta chain was obtained from a study of blood T cell repertoires in COVID-19. The germline V and J ends were trimmed by 5 bases and 4 bases, with 12 bases remaining between them. Germline CDR1 and CDR2: MNHEY and SVGEGT. The CDR3 has 13 amino acids. Original analysis: Reference gene primer amplification yielded estimated nucleated cell counts. The protocol was immunoSEQ multiplex PCR, while the TCRdb copy is restricted to in-frame clones and leaves out a portion. D and trimming come from the DNA, and the V and J calls and clone size come from that table. The repertoire consists of about 240,000 clones, with about 85% occurring once and the leading ten covering roughly a tenth.

Material: peripheral blood. This receptor was obtained from a woman between 50 and 59 years old with COVID-19, enrolled during active disease. The chain combines TRBV6-2 or TRBV6-3 with TRBJ2-7; a weak D match, TRBD1 (6 bases). CDR3 residues: CASSGTTPYEQYF. CDR3 nucleotides: TGTGCCAGCAGTGGGACAACCCCTTACGAGCAGTACTTC.